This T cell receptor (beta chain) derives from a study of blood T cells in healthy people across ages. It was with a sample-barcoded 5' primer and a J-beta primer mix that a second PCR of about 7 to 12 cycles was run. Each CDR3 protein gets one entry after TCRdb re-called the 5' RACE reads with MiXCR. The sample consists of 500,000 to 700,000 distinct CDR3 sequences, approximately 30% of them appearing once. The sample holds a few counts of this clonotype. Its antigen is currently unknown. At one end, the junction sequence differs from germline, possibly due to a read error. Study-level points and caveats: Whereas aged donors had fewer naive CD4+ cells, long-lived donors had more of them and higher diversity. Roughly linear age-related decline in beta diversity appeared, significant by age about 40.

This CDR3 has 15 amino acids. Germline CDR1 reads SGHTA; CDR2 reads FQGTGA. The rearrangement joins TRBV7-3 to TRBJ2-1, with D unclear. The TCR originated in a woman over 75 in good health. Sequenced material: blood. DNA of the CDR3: TGTGCCAACAGCCCGACCATGAGCTCCTACAATGAGCAGTTCTTC. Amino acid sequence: CANSPTMSSYNEQFF.